This T cell receptor beta chain comes out of a study of blood T cell repertoires in COVID-19. Study details: Acute and convalescent COVID-19 samples came from the United States, Italy and Spain. The cDNA or gDNA used as material had been derived from T cells, B-cell-depleted T cells, or PBMCs.

This table comes from immunoSEQ multiplex PCR, and its TCRdb copy is limited to in-frame clones, with some not included. The sample lists 100,000 to 150,000 clones; approximately 88% were seen once. Germline-derived CDR1 and CDR2 are SNHLY and FYNNEI. The junction had 2 bases not matched to a gene; V was cut back by 4 bases and J by 2 bases. There are 14 residues in the CDR3. Sequencing input: peripheral blood. The chain combines TRBV2 with TRBJ2-7; TRBD2 matches 10 bases. The receptor was isolated from a woman in her twenties or thirties who had recovered from COVID-19. CDR3 residues: CASSGTSGTYEQYF. CDR3 in DNA: TGTGCCAGCAGTGGGACTAGCGGAACCTACGAGCAGTACTTC.